This T cell receptor beta chain was observed in a study of early stage breast cancer tumors. The wider study: Most invasive tumors, twelve of 16, were ER+/PR+/HER2-. General observations from the study: Functional markers like CD4, CD8 and FOXP3 were missed in bulk sequencing.

Each sample had two DNA replicates, roughly 0.5 ug blood or about 1.5 ug tissue. Repertoires were generated with immunoSEQ multiplex PCR, while TCRdb's copy carries only in-frame clones and drops some. The repertoire consists of tens of thousands of clones, with around 78% occurring once and the leading ten covering roughly 3.4%. About this clone: What it binds is unknown.

The CDR3 covers 18 residues. Germline CDR1 reads SEHNR; CDR2 reads FQNEAQ (reference sequence). Trimming cost V 4 bases and J 5 bases, with 24 bases left between them. This sequence joins TRBV7-9 and TRBJ2-1; D is uncertain. Input material: blood. The receptor's source is a person aged 40 to 49 with breast cancer. The CDR3 DNA reads as TGTGCCAGCAGCTCACCCCCCCGGCGGCCTCAAACCCACAATGAGCAGTTCTTC. Amino acid sequence: CASSSPPRRPQTHNEQFF.